This T cell receptor beta chain came from a study of blood T cell repertoires in COVID-19. Study context: Both acute and convalescent COVID-19 samples were obtained from the United States, Italy and Spain. Sample material is recorded as cDNA or gDNA derived from T cells, B-cell-depleted T cells, or PBMCs.

In the original processing: How many nucleated cells were present was estimated from reference gene primer amplification. Method: immunoSEQ multiplex PCR; TCRdb's copy keeps in-frame clones and lacks some. V, J and clone size are taken as reported in that table, and D and trimming were inferred from the DNA itself. This sample has more than 70,000 clones, with 75% to 95% found just once. V lost 1 base to trimming and J lost 1 base; unmatched junction nucleotides: 4. Germline lookup yields CDR1 SGHTA and CDR2 FQGNSA. This CDR3 has 16 amino acids. This chain uses TRBV7-2 with TRBJ1-5; TRBD1 matches 7 bases. This clonotype was sampled from an elderly woman with acute or convalescent COVID-19. Input material: peripheral blood. Here the CDR3 DNA reads TGTGCCAGCAGCTTAGAAGGGACAGCCAGCAATCAGCCCCAGCATTTT. Residues: CASSLEGTASNQPQHF. Variable domain in full (rest from reference TRBV7-2 and TRBJ1-5): GAGVSQSPSNKVTEKGKDVELRCDPISGHTALYWYRQSLGQGLEFLIYFQGNSAPDKSGLPSDRFSAERTGGSVSTLTIQRTQQEDSAVYLCASSLEGTASNQPQHFGDGTRLSIL.